The clone carrying this T cell receptor beta chain was seen a handful of times. Its antigen remains unknown. TCRdb reanalysed the 5' RACE reads using MiXCR and keeps one entry per CDR3 protein. The sample lists roughly 250,000 distinct CDR3 sequences; over 12% were seen once. The source of the sample is a study of identical twins. Study-level findings and limits: Modeled out-of-frame TCR alpha sharing in monozygotic twins fell below observed levels.

Germline V CDR1 and CDR2: SGHTA, FQGNSA. The CDR3 contains 16 residues. Trimming took 5 bases from V and 3 from J; bases not matched to a gene: 10. Source material: memory (CD45RO+) T cells sorted from blood. The chain joins TRBV7-2 to TRBJ2-3; 8 nucleotides line up with TRBD1. The receptor was derived from a woman under 30 in good health. CDR3 sequence (DNA): TGTGCCAGCAGCCCCGATCGACAGGGGTTGACAGATACGCAGTATTTT. Translated, it gives CASSPDRQGLTDTQYF.